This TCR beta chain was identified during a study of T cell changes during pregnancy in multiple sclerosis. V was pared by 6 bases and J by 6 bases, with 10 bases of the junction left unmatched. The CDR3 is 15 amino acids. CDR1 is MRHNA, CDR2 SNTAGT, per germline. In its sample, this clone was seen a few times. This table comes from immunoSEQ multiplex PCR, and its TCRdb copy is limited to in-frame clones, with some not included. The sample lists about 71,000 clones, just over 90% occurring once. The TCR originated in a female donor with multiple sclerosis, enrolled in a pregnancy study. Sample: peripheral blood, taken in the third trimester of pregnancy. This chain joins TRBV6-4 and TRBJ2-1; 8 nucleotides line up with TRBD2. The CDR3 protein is CASSPSGGPGNEQFF. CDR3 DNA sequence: TGTGCCAGCAGCCCATCGGGAGGGCCGGGCAATGAGCAGTTCTTC.